The subject of this entry is one T cell receptor (beta chain). CDR3 length: 16 residues. The germline gives CDR1 LGHNA, CDR2 YSLEER. Losses at the gene ends were 2 bases for V and 4 bases for J; bases not matched to a gene: 9. Division of CD4+ cells produced a CD45RA+ naive subset and a CD45RA-negative memory subset. This specimen comes from a study of shared clonotypes between healthy human individuals. TCRdb's table, derived via immunoSEQ multiplex PCR, lists solely in-frame clones and lacks some. In the table there are about 1.4 million clones, about 96% of which are singletons. The sequencing input was naive CD4+ T cells sorted from blood. Subset specified: CD45RA+ positively selected. The source is a man aged 25 to 40 in good health. The chain uses TRBV4-3 and TRBJ1-1; 8 bases line up with TRBD1. This CDR3 is CASSQFSRTGGTEAFF. DNA of the CDR3: TGCGCCAGCAGCCAATTTTCTCGAACAGGGGGCACTGAAGCTTTCTTT.